These 27 T cell receptor beta chains were sequenced from one sample in a study of patients and donors after allogeneic stem cell transplantation. TCRdb processed the RT-PCR reads anew with MiXCR; each CDR3 protein has one entry. The repertoire holds approximately 27,000 distinct CDR3 sequences, with roughly 8% as singletons. Material: blood, either unsorted or a sorted T cell fraction (not recorded which). These receptor sequences come from a human donor who was either an allogeneic HSCT recipient or a stem cell or donor lymphocyte infusion donor (not recorded which). It is not recorded whose cells these are; they may come from a transplant donor.

This clonotype was counted at least ten times. The rearrangement joins TRBV20-1 to TRBJ2-5; no clear D. The ends were cut back, 7 bases at V and 4 bases at J, with 10 bases in the middle. CDR3 length: 11 amino acids. Germline CDR1 reads DFQATT; CDR2 reads SNEGSKA (reference sequence). The CDR3 loop reads CSVSDRETQYF. As DNA, the CDR3 is TGCAGTGTGTCTGATCGAGAGACCCAGTACTTC.

This clonotype appeared a few times. This chain uses TRBV7-9 with TRBJ1-1; D not certain. The germline CDR1 and CDR2 sequences are SEHNR and FQNEAQ (reference sequence). The CDR3 sequence is 16 residues long. V lost 5 bases and J lost 3, with 19 bases in between. CDR3 sequence (DNA): TGTGCCAGCAGCCTGTCGGCAGGTCCCTTAGACACTGAAGCTTTCTTT. As protein: CASSLSAGPLDTEAFF.

This clonotype was counted many times. The V and J genes are TRBV7-9 and TRBJ1-1; D is ambiguous. The CDR3 is made up of 15 amino acids. Between the trimmed V and J ends, which lost 6 bases and 5 bases, there was a span of 19 bases. Germline lookup yields CDR1 SEHNR and CDR2 FQNEAQ (reference sequence). The CDR3 DNA is TGTGCCAGCAGACGACTAAGGGCGGCCCGGACTGAAGCTTTCTTT. As protein: CASRRLRAARTEAFF.

This clonotype was seen ten or more times. V and J are TRBV7-6 and TRBJ2-7, with 7 positions matching TRBD1. Germline V gene lookup returns CDR1 SGHVS and CDR2 FNYEAQ. The CDR3 runs 14 residues. Trimming at V came to 4 bases and at J to 0 bases, leaving 3 bases not matched to a gene. For the CDR3, the DNA is TGTGCCAGCAGCTCGGACAGGACCTCCTACGAGCAGTACTTC. It encodes CASSSDRTSYEQYF. The whole variable domain, remainder taken from reference TRBV7-6 and TRBJ2-7, is GAGVSQSPRYKVTKRGQDVALRCDPISGHVSLYWYRQALGQGPEFLTYFNYEAQQDKSGLPNDRFSAERPEGSISTLTIQRTEQRDSAMYRCASSSDRTSYEQYFGPGTRLTVT.

The chain uses TRBV7-9 and TRBJ1-2; the match to TRBD1 covers 7 bases. CDR3 length: 17 amino acids. CDR1 is SEHNR and CDR2 is FQNEAQ in the germline V gene (reference sequence). Trimming removed 1 base from V and 5 bases from J; junction bases left unmatched: 13. CDR3 sequence: CASSLGLLRDSSYGYTF. The CDR3 nucleotides read TGTGCCAGCAGCTTAGGCCTACTCCGGGACAGTTCGTATGGCTACACCTTC.

In the case of this clonotype: One junction end disagrees with the germline gene, perhaps due to a read error. The chain couples TRBV5-1 to TRBJ2-5, with TRBD1 matching over 7 bases. Germline values: CDR1 SGHRS, CDR2 YFSETQ. The CDR3 length is 16 residues. Written as DNA, the CDR3 is TGCGCCAGCAGCTCACCGCCGGACAGGCACCAAGGGACCCAGTACTTC. Translating it yields CASSSPPDRHQGTQYF.

Many counts were recorded for this clonotype. V usage is TRBV5-4 and J usage is TRBJ2-3; 7 bases match TRBD2. The V gene end was trimmed by 5 bases and the J gene end by 0 bases; junction bases not matched to a gene: 12. The CDR3 runs to 17 residues. The V gene's germline CDR1 is SGHNT and CDR2 YYREEE (reference sequence). CDR3 sequence (DNA): TGTGCCAGCAGTACTGACCCGGGACTACCTAGCACAGATACGCAGTATTTT. Its protein is CASSTDPGLPSTDTQYF.

This clonotype occurred many times. The chain is built from TRBV2 and TRBJ1-2, with D possibly TRBD1 on 5 matching bases. The germline V gene has CDR1 SNHLY and CDR2 FYNNEI. This CDR3 contains 14 residues. V was clipped by 8 bases and J by 0 bases, with 13 bases between them. The chain's CDR3 is CASAGRRANYGYTF. The CDR3 DNA follows: TGTGCCAGCGCAGGGCGAAGGGCTAACTATGGCTACACCTTC. Full variable domain (rest looked up from reference TRBV2 and TRBJ1-2): EPEVTQTPSHQVTQMGQEVILRCVPISNHLYFYWYRQILGQKVEFLVSFYNNEISEKSEIFDDQFSVERPDGSNFTLKIRSTKLEDSAMYFCASAGRRANYGYTFGSGTRLTVV.

This clonotype is classed as medium-sized. The chain combines TRBV6-5 with TRBJ1-2; 7 positions agree with TRBD1. This CDR3 contains 16 residues. The V gene end was trimmed by 0 bases and the J gene end by 4 bases; junction bases not matched to a gene: 8. Germline CDR1 reads MNHEY; CDR2 reads SVGAGI. The CDR3 nucleotides read TGTGCCAGCAGTTACTCGAATAGGGGGCTCGGCTATGGCTACACCTTC. It specifies CASSYSNRGLGYGYTF.

The chain links TRBV9 to TRBJ2-3; no firm D call. The CDR3 is 12 residues long. The V and J ends lost 4 bases and 5 bases respectively, with 8 bases between them. The germline V gene encodes CDR1 SGDLS and CDR2 YYNGEE. CDR3 loop: CASSPGVDTQYF. CDR3 in DNA: TGTGCCAGCAGCCCCGGAGTAGATACGCAGTATTTT.

This clonotype has a count of ten or more. This rearrangement joins TRBV2 to TRBJ2-2; a possible D gene is TRBD1 (6 bases). The V end lost 3 bases, the J end lost 3 bases, and 14 bases lay between the germline ends. Germline V gene lookup returns CDR1 SNHLY and CDR2 FYNNEI. The CDR3 extends over 16 amino acids. CDR3: CASSDSGGAHTGELFF. CDR3 coding DNA: TGTGCCAGCAGTGATTCTGGGGGCGCTCACACCGGGGAGCTGTTTTTT.

The gene calls are TRBV2 and TRBJ1-4; 7 nucleotides align to TRBD1. The CDR3 consists of 14 residues. Germline V gene data show CDR1 as SNHLY and CDR2 as FYNNEI. J was trimmed by 6 bases and V by 5 bases; bases with no gene match: 6. The CDR3 coding sequence is TGTGCCAGCAGTTGGGACAGAGGGTATGAAAAACTGTTTTTT. Translating gives CASSWDRGYEKLFF.

This clonotype has only a few counts. The chain couples TRBV5-1 to TRBJ2-1; no definite D call. This CDR3 is built from 12 residues. Germline CDR1 and CDR2: SGHRS and YFSETQ. Trimming pared 4 bases from V and 12 bases from J, leaving 14 bases between. CDR3 sequence reads: CASSPAMRRQFF. The CDR3 DNA is TGCGCCAGCAGCCCCGCCATGCGCCGGCAGTTCTTC.

The genes are TRBV19 and TRBJ2-5; D is unclear. V dropped 6 bases and J dropped 6 bases, with 14 bases sitting between them. Germline values: CDR1 LNHDA, CDR2 SQIVND (reference sequence). CDR3 size: 13 residues. CDR3 residues: CASSKYPSQTQYF. The DNA of the CDR3 is TGTGCCAGTAGCAAATACCCCTCTCAGACCCAGTACTTC.

This clonotype was detected a few times. The chain joins TRBV10-3 to TRBJ1-1; D is ambiguous. The V gene's germline CDR1 is ENHRY and CDR2 SYGVKD. The ends were cut back, 8 bases at V and 1 base at J, with 8 bases in the middle. The CDR3 has 12 residues. The CDR3 loop is CAISRQNTEAFF. The CDR3 nucleotides are TGTGCCATCTCACGACAGAACACTGAAGCTTTCTTT.

Comments on this clonotype: Compared with germline, one end of the junction differs, possibly owing to a read error. This sequence joins TRBV28 and TRBJ1-1; D may be TRBD1 (5 bases). This CDR3 is 15 amino acids long. The germline gives CDR1 MDHEN, CDR2 SYDVKM. CDR3 region: CASSLGRAGRTEALF. In DNA form, the CDR3 reads TGTGCCAGCAGTTTAGGCCGTGCAGGGAGGACTGAAGCTCTCTTT.

In its sample, this clonotype was seen many times. V and J are TRBV7-8 and TRBJ1-2; D ambiguous. Trimming left V 5 bases short and J 0 bases short, with 13 bases between. The length of the CDR3 is 15 residues. The V gene's germline CDR1 is SGHVS and CDR2 FQNEAQ. The CDR3 region is CASSISQSTNYGYTF. As DNA, the CDR3 is TGTGCCAGCAGCATATCACAGAGCACTAACTATGGCTACACCTTC. Drawing the rest from reference TRBV7-8 and TRBJ1-2, the complete variable domain is GAGVSQSPRYKVAKRGQDVALRCDPISGHVSLFWYQQALGQGPEFLTYFQNEAQLDKSGLPSDRFFAERPEGSVSTLKIQRTQQEDSAVYLCASSISQSTNYGYTFGSGTRLTVV.

This clonotype was seen many times. The chain couples TRBV11-2 to TRBJ2-5; D ambiguous. V was shortened by 4 bases and J by 4 bases, with 16 bases between the two germline ends. This CDR3 spans 15 amino acids. Germline V lookup: CDR1 SGHAT, CDR2 FQNNGV. The CDR3 protein is CASSSSPTPAETQYF. DNA for the CDR3: TGTGCCAGCAGCTCCTCCCCCACACCCGCAGAGACCCAGTACTTC.

This clonotype was counted at least ten times. The rearrangement links TRBV20-1 to TRBJ2-3; TRBD2 matches 10 bases. Unmatched junction bases numbered 14, after V lost 1 base and J lost 7 bases. The CDR3 sequence is 17 residues long. The germline V gene has CDR1 DFQATT and CDR2 SNEGSKA (reference sequence). The CDR3 region has the DNA TGCAGTGCTAGAGGTTTGGTAGGACTAGCGGTCCCGCATACGCAGTATTTT. Translating it yields CSARGLVGLAVPHTQYF.

The rearrangement links TRBV18 to TRBJ1-1; D is ambiguous. Deletions cut 10 bases from V and 3 bases from J, with 0 bases between. The CDR3 has 8 residues. Germline-derived CDR1 and CDR2 are KGHSH and LQKENI. Written as DNA, the CDR3 is TGTGCCAACACTGAAGCTTTCTTT. This encodes CANTEAFF.

The chain employs TRBV6-1 and TRBJ1-2; 9 positions agree with TRBD1. Germline CDR1 is MNHNS and CDR2 is SASEGT. This CDR3 is 13 amino acids long. After removal of 6 bases from V and 6 bases from J, the junction contained 5 bases not matched to a gene. The CDR3 region is CASRKTGGNGYTF. CDR3 DNA: TGTGCCAGCAGGAAGACAGGGGGTAATGGCTACACCTTC.

This clonotype was recorded at least ten times. The rearrangement joins TRBV28 to TRBJ2-1; D not certain. V was cut by 4 bases and J by 5 bases, with 15 bases left in between. CDR3 size: 15 residues. Germline V lookup: CDR1 MDHEN, CDR2 SYDVKM. This CDR3 is CASSYRESRNNEQFF. In DNA form, the CDR3 reads TGTGCCAGCAGTTACCGCGAGAGTCGGAACAATGAGCAGTTCTTC.

The chain links TRBV30 to TRBJ1-1, with a tentative D call TRBD1 (5 bases). Germline CDR1 is GTSNPN and CDR2 is SVGIG (reference sequence). The V end was cut by 5 bases, the J end by 1 base, with 11 bases between. The CDR3 is 13 residues long. The CDR3 spells CAWGPRANTEAFF. The CDR3 nucleotides read TGTGCCTGGGGCCCCAGGGCGAACACTGAAGCTTTCTTT.

Ten or more counts support this clonotype. The V call is TRBV6-1, the J call TRBJ1-6, with D tentatively TRBD1 (5 bases). The CDR3 contains 13 residues. Trimming took off 7 bases at V and 6 bases at J, with 10 bases between the two ends. Germline CDR1 and CDR2: MNHNS and SASEGT. CDR3 in DNA: TGTGCCAGCACACGGGACGTTAATTCACCCCTCCACTTT. The encoded protein is CASTRDVNSPLHF.

The chain joins TRBV5-8 to TRBJ1-2, with 7 bases matching TRBD1. Germline V lookup: CDR1 SGHTS, CDR2 YDEGEE. The ends lost 3 bases at V and 2 bases at J; junction bases unmatched: 7. This CDR3 region has 15 residues. As DNA, the CDR3 is TGTGCCAGCAGCTATTACACAGGGGCCAACTATGGCTACACCTTC. Protein: CASSYYTGANYGYTF.

In its sample, this clonotype was seen many times. The genes are TRBV6-1 and TRBJ2-2, with 8 bases matching TRBD1. Germline V gene lookup returns CDR1 MNHNS and CDR2 SASEGT. This CDR3 has 15 residues. V shed 6 bases, J shed 5 bases, and the junction held 8 bases outside the gene matches. The CDR3 DNA reads TGTGCCAGCAGCCGCACAGGGGGTTGGACCGGGGAGCTGTTTTTT. As protein: CASSRTGGWTGELFF.

This clonotype was counted between two and nine times. This chain links TRBV5-5 with TRBJ2-7; D possibly matches TRBD1 or TRBD2 (6 bases each). The CDR3 contains 16 residues. In germline, CDR1 is SGHKS, CDR2 YYEKEE (reference sequence). The V end was cut by 2 bases, the J end by 2 bases, with 17 bases between. The CDR3 here is CASSFLGLDRTYEQYF. The DNA of the CDR3 is TGTGCCAGCAGCTTCTTGGGACTGGACAGAACCTACGAGCAGTACTTC.